This T cell receptor (beta chain) was recorded in a study of CD8 T cells in ankylosing spondylitis. The CDR3 runs to 15 residues. The germline V gene encodes CDR1 LGHNA and CDR2 YSLEER. The V end lost 1 base, the J end lost 4 bases, and 10 bases lay between the germline ends. MiXCR, run by TCRdb on the 5' RACE reads, gives a single entry per CDR3 protein. The sample carries some 300,000 distinct CDR3 sequences, less than 25% recorded once. Only a few counts were recorded for this clonotype. This clonotype was obtained from a female donor with ankylosing spondylitis or in good health (not recorded which). The sample consisted of blood, either unsorted or a sorted T cell fraction (not recorded which). V usage is TRBV4-3 and J usage is TRBJ2-2; the D is unclear. For the CDR3, the DNA is TGCGCCAGCAGCCAAGGGGTAGGGATCACCGGGGAGCTGTTTTTT. Translation gives CASSQGVGITGELFF.